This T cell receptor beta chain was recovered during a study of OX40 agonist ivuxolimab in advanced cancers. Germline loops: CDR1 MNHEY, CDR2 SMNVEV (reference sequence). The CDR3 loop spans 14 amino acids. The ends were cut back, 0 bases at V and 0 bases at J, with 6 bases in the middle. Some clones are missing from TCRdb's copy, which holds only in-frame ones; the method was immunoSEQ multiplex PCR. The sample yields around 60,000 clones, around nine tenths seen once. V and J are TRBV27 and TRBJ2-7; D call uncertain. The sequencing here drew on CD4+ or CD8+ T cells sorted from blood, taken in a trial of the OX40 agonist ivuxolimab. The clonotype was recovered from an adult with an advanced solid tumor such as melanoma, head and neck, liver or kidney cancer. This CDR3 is CASSLSWGSYEQYF. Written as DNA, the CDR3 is TGTGCCAGCAGTTTATCCTGGGGCTCCTACGAGCAGTACTTC.